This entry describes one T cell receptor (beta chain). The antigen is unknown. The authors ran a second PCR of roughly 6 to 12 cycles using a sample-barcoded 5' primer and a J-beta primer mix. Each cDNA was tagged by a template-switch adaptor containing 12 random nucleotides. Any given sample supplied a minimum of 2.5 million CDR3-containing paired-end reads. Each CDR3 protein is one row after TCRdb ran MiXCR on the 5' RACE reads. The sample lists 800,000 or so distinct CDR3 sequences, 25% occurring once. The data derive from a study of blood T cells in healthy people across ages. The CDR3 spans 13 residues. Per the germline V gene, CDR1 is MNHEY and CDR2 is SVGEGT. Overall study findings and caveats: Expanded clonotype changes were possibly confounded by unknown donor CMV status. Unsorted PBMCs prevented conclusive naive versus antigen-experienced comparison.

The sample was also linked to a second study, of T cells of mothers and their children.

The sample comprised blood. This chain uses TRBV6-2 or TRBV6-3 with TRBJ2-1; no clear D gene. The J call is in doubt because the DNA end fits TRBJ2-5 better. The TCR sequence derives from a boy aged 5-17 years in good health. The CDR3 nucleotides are TGTGCCAGCATTCGTCGCCACGGAGAGACCCAGTACTTC. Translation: CASIRRHGETQYF.